One and the same sample provided the 18 T cell receptor beta chains below, sequenced in a study of blood T cell repertoires in COVID-19. This table comes from immunoSEQ multiplex PCR, and its TCRdb copy is limited to in-frame clones, with some not included. Of over 300,000 clones listed, around 89% are singletons. The source material was peripheral blood. These TCRs come from a man between 18 and 29 years old with active or convalescent COVID-19.

A word on this clone: The junction does not match germline at one end; this may be a read error. J is TRBJ2-6 and V is TRBV6-5; D might be TRBD1 (5 bases). The germline V gene has CDR1 MNHEY and CDR2 SVGAGI. The CDR3 runs to 15 residues. The CDR3 is CASSYSGSGANVLTF. CDR3 coding DNA: TGTGCCAGCAGTTACTCGGGCTCTGGGGCCAACGTGCTGACTTTC.

The chain joins TRBV18 to TRBJ2-2, with D possibly matching TRBD1 (6 bases). Germline V gives CDR1 KGHSH, CDR2 LQKENI. Trimming left V 1 base short and J 7 bases short, with 10 bases between. CDR3 length: 14 residues. The CDR3 sequence is CASSPLQGYGELFF. The DNA for the CDR3 is TGTGCCAGCTCACCACTACAGGGTTACGGGGAGCTGTTTTTT.

This chain links TRBV27 with TRBJ1-3, with TRBD1 matching 9 bases. The junction had 11 bases not matched to a gene; V was cut back by 5 bases and J by 9 bases. The CDR3 loop spans 15 amino acids. Per the germline V gene, CDR1 is MNHEY and CDR2 is SMNVEV (reference sequence). CDR3 residues: CASSPAGTGYGTIYF. In DNA form, the CDR3 reads TGTGCCAGCAGTCCCGCCGGGACAGGGTACGGCACCATATATTTT.

The gene calls are TRBV3-1 (or the pseudogene TRBV3-2) and TRBJ1-1, with 7 bases identical to TRBD1. CDR1 and CDR2 (germline): LGHDT, YNNKEL (reference sequence). The CDR3 has 15 residues. J was trimmed by 4 bases and V by 0 bases; bases with no gene match: 5. CDR3 sequence (DNA): TGTGCCAGCAGCCAAGACTCCGGGACAGCCACTGAAGCTTTCTTT. Translating it yields CASSQDSGTATEAFF.

V gene TRBV15 combines with J gene TRBJ1-1; 7 positions agree with TRBD1. This CDR3 is 19 amino acids long. The trim removed 1 base at V and 0 bases at J, leaving 14 bases unmatched. The germline V gene has CDR1 LNHNV and CDR2 YYDKDF (reference sequence). The CDR3 DNA is TGTGCCACCAGCAGAGTCCCATATCCAGGGGGATACATGAACACTGAAGCTTTCTTT. Translated, it gives CATSRVPYPGGYMNTEAFF. The variable domain in full, with the rest retrieved from reference TRBV15 and TRBJ1-1, is DAMVIQNPRYQVTQFGKPVTLSCSQTLNHNVMYWYQQKSSQAPKLLFHYYDKDFNNEADTPDNFQSRRPNTSFCFLDIRSPGLGDTAMYLCATSRVPYPGGYMNTEAFFGQGTRLTVV.

V and J are TRBV18 and TRBJ1-4; D remains ambiguous. Trimming removed 6 bases from V and 4 bases from J, with 12 bases in between. There are 14 residues in the CDR3. CDR1 is KGHSH and CDR2 is LQKENI in the germline V gene. In DNA, the CDR3 is TGTGCCAGCTCCCGCGGGCAGATTAATGAAAAACTGTTTTTT. Residues: CASSRGQINEKLFF.

This clone was seen more than once but under ten times. The rearrangement links TRBV28 to TRBJ2-2, with a tentative D call TRBD2 (6 bases). The CDR3 covers 14 residues. The germline gives CDR1 MDHEN, CDR2 SYDVKM. V was shortened by 5 bases and J by 1 base, with 8 bases between the two germline ends. The CDR3 nucleotides read TGTGCCAGCAGTCTGGGACTGAACACCGGGGAGCTGTTTTTT. Amino acids: CASSLGLNTGELFF.

The V call is TRBV11-3, the J call TRBJ2-5; weak D call: TRBD2 (6 bases). V shed 5 bases and J shed 7 bases, with 20 bases lying between them. This CDR3 region has 15 residues. CDR1 and CDR2 (germline): SGHNT, YENEEA. The CDR3 nucleotides read TGTGCCAGCAGCCAGCATAGCGGCACCACAGGGACCCAGTACTTC. Translation: CASSQHSGTTGTQYF.

The V and J genes are TRBV5-1 and TRBJ1-1; TRBD1 agrees at 9 bases. The CDR3 length is 15 residues. J lost 1 base, V lost 4 bases, and 5 bases had no gene match. Germline CDR1 reads SGHRS; CDR2 reads YFSETQ. The CDR3 bases are TGCGCCAGCAGCCCAACAGGGGGCGGGAACACTGAAGCTTTCTTT. Translation gives CASSPTGGGNTEAFF. The full variable domain, with the rest looked up from reference TRBV5-1 and TRBJ1-1, is KAGVTQTPRYLIKTRGQQVTLSCSPISGHRSVSWYQQTPGQGLQFLFEYFSETQRNKGNFPGRFSGRQFSNSRSEMNVSTLELGDSALYLCASSPTGGGNTEAFFGQGTRLTVV.

This clone was observed once. The V gene is TRBV7-3, the J gene TRBJ2-1; a weak D match, TRBD1 (6 bases). V lost 4 bases and J 5 bases, leaving 18 bases between the germline ends. The CDR3 sequence is 16 residues long. Per germline, CDR1 SGHTA and CDR2 FQGTGA. Here the CDR3 DNA reads TGTGCCAGCAGCTCCCTTCCGGGTGGGGGCAACAATGAGCAGTTCTTC. Amino acids: CASSSLPGGGNNEQFF. The full variable domain, its missing parts supplied by reference TRBV7-3 and TRBJ2-1, is GAGVSQTPSNKVTEKGKYVELRCDPISGHTALYWYRQSLGQGPEFLIYFQGTGAADDSGLPNDRFFAVRPEGSVSTLKIQRTERGDSAVYLCASSSLPGGGNNEQFFGPGTRLTVL.

V and J are TRBV5-1 and TRBJ2-7; D not certain. CDR3 length: 13 amino acids. CDR1 is SGHRS, CDR2 YFSETQ, per germline. V was cut by 0 bases and J by 0 bases, with 4 bases left in between. The CDR3 DNA is TGCGCCAGCAGCTTGGCTAGCTCCTACGAGCAGTACTTC. Translation gives CASSLASSYEQYF. Based on the CDR3 plus reference TRBV5-1 and TRBJ2-7, the full variable domain is KAGVTQTPRYLIKTRGQQVTLSCSPISGHRSVSWYQQTPGQGLQFLFEYFSETQRNKGNFPGRFSGRQFSNSRSEMNVSTLELGDSALYLCASSLASSYEQYFGPGTRLTVT.

This clone was picked up a small number of times. V is TRBV6-2 or TRBV6-3 and J is TRBJ1-1; D call uncertain. Deletions cut 5 bases from V and 1 base from J, with 8 bases between. Germline V lookup: CDR1 MNHEY, CDR2 SVGEGT. The CDR3 runs 13 residues. The DNA for the CDR3 is TGTGCCAGCAGTCTCCGGGAGAACACTGAAGCTTTCTTT. Translating it yields CASSLRENTEAFF.

This chain links TRBV13 with TRBJ2-7; 8 bases line up with TRBD2. The junction had 2 bases not matched to a gene; V was cut back by 1 base and J by 3 bases. CDR3 length equals 14 residues. Germline loops: CDR1 PRHDT, CDR2 FYEKMQ (reference sequence). The CDR3 sequence: CASSLDTSGYEQYF. As DNA, the CDR3 is TGTGCCAGCAGCTTAGATACTAGCGGCTACGAGCAGTACTTC.

The chain links TRBV6-5 to TRBJ1-1; D perhaps matches TRBD1 (5 bases). Looked up from germline, CDR1 is MNHEY and CDR2 is SVGAGI. The CDR3 is made up of 14 amino acids. V was cut by 2 bases and J by 3 bases, with 10 bases left in between. The DNA for the CDR3 is TGTGCCAGCAGTTACACGGGGGGGTACACTGAAGCTTTCTTT. Amino acids: CASSYTGGYTEAFF.

V gene TRBV7-2 combines with J gene TRBJ1-1; TRBD1 agrees at 7 bases. V trimming: 5 bases; J trimming: 4 bases; junction bases outside the gene matches: 7. The CDR3 runs to 14 residues. Germline V lookup: CDR1 SGHTA, CDR2 FQGNSA. CDR3 residues: CASSTMTGTTEAFF. The CDR3, as DNA: TGTGCCAGCAGCACTATGACAGGGACCACTGAAGCTTTCTTT.

The chain combines TRBV18 with TRBJ1-5; a possible D gene is TRBD1 (5 bases). The ends were cut back, 2 bases at V and 1 base at J, with 6 bases in the middle. The CDR3 consists of 14 residues. CDR1 is KGHSH, CDR2 LQKENI, per germline. CDR3 DNA sequence: TGTGCCAGCTCACCAAGACAGAGCAATCAGCCCCAGCATTTT. Translating it yields CASSPRQSNQPQHF.

This sequence joins TRBV19 and TRBJ1-5; 8 bases fit TRBD1. This CDR3 has 16 residues. The ends lost 3 bases at V and 4 bases at J; junction bases unmatched: 8. Germline values: CDR1 LNHDA, CDR2 SQIVND (reference sequence). The CDR3 DNA reads TGTGCCAGTAGTATTGGATACAGGGGGTATAATCAGCCCCAGCATTTT. Translation gives CASSIGYRGYNQPQHF.

The chain combines TRBV9 with TRBJ2-1; 9 bases line up with TRBD2. J was trimmed by 1 base and V by 3 bases; bases with no gene match: 2. Germline CDR1 and CDR2: SGDLS and YYNGEE. The CDR3 has 15 amino acids. CDR3 DNA: TGTGCCAGCAGCGATAGCGGGAGTTCCTACAATGAGCAGTTCTTC. Translated, it gives CASSDSGSSYNEQFF. The variable domain in full, completed from reference TRBV9 and TRBJ2-1, reads DSGVTQTPKHLITATGQRVTLRCSPRSGDLSVYWYQQSLDQGLQFLIQYYNGEERAKGNILERFSAQQFPDLHSELNLSSLELGDSALYFCASSDSGSSYNEQFFGPGTRLTVL.